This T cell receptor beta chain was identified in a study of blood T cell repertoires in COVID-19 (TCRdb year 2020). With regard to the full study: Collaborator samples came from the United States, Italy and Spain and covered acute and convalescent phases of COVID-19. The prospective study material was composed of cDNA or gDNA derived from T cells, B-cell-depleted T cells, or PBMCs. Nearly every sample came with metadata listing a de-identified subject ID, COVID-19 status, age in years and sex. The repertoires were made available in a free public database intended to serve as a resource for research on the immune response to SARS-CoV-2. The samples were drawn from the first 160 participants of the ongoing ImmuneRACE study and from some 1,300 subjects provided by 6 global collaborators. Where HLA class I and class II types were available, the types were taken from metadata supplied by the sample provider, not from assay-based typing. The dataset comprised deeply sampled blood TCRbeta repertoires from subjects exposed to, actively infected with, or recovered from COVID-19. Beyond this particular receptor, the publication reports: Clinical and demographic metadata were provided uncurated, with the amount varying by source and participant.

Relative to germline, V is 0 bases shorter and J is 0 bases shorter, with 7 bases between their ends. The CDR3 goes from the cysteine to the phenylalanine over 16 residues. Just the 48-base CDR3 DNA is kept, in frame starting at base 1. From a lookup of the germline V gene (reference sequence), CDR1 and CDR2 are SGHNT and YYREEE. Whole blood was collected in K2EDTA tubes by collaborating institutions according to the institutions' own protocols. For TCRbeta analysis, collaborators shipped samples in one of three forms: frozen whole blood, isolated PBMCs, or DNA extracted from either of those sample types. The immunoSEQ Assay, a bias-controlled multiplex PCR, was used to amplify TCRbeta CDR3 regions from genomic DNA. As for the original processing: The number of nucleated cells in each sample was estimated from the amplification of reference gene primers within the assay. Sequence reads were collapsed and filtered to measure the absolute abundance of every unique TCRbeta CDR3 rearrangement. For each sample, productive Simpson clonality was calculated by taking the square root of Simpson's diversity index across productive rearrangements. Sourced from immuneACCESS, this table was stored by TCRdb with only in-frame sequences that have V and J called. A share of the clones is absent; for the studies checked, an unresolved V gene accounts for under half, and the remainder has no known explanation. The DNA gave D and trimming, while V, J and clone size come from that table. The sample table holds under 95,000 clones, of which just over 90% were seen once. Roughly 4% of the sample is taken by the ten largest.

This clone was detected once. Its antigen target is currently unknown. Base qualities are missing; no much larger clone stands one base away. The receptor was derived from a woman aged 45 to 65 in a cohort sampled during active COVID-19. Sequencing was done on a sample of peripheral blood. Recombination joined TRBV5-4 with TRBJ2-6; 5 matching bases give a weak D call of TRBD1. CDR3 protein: CASSLGRGSGANVLTF. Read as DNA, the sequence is TGTGCCAGCAGCTTGGGAAGGGGCTCTGGGGCCAACGTCCTGACTTTC.